The 16 T cell receptor beta chains below come from one sample, sequenced in a study of Graves' ophthalmopathy and Graves' hyperthyroidism. Using RNA transcripts, the TCR beta CDR3 regions were amplified. The authors performed first-round RT-PCR with HTBI primers and then a second-round multiplex PCR. Each CDR3 protein gets one entry after TCRdb re-called the multiplex PCR reads with MiXCR. The repertoire includes about 220,000 distinct CDR3 sequences, around a fifth of them detected once, and approximately 39% sits in the top ten. Sequences were obtained from peripheral blood. These receptors all stem from a woman between 45 and 60 years old with Graves' ophthalmopathy.

This clonotype was picked up many times. V and J are TRBV4-1 and TRBJ1-5; D is uncertain. V dropped 0 bases and J dropped 6 bases, with 12 bases sitting between them. Germline CDR1 is MGHRA and CDR2 is YSYEKL. The CDR3 is 15 amino acids. The CDR3 here is CASSQDGAKFQPQHF. CDR3 nucleotide sequence: TGCGCCAGCAGCCAAGATGGTGCTAAATTTCAGCCCCAGCATTTT.

This clonotype was seen repeatedly, ten times or more. The J gene is TRBJ2-4, the V gene TRBV6-1, with D possibly being TRBD1 (8 bases). With 4 bases removed from V and 0 bases from J, the gap between germline ends came to 16 bases. This CDR3 spans 17 amino acids. Germline V gene sequence: CDR1 MNHNS, CDR2 SASEGT. DNA for the CDR3: TGTGCCAGCAGTGTCGGGGGGACAGGACTAGCCAAAAACATTCAGTACTTC. Its protein is CASSVGGTGLAKNIQYF.

The V gene is TRBV6-2 or TRBV6-3, the J gene TRBJ2-7; D ambiguous. Germline assignment: CDR1 MNHEY and CDR2 SVGEGT. V gave up 4 bases and J gave up 2 bases, with 12 bases separating them. The CDR3 totals 14 residues. As DNA, the CDR3 is TGTGCCAGCAGTTTCGGAGCGTTTACCTACGAGCAGTACTTC. Encoded protein: CASSFGAFTYEQYF.

In this sample, this clonotype turned up many times. CDR3 DNA: TGTGCCAGCCAGGTGTTAGGGACTGAAGCTTTCTTT. The encoded protein is CASQVLGTEAFF. V and J are TRBV6-5 and TRBJ1-1; D remains unclear. From germline, CDR1 is MNHEY and CDR2 SVGAGI. This CDR3 region has 12 residues. The germline V and J ends were trimmed by 8 bases and 5 bases, with 12 bases remaining between them.

This clonotype was detected ten times or more. The chain recombines TRBV6-5 with TRBJ1-2; D is unclear. This CDR3 contains 16 residues. V was pared by 2 bases and J by 4 bases, with 17 bases between. The germline gives CDR1 MNHEY, CDR2 SVGAGI. CDR3 DNA sequence: TGTGCCAGCAGTTACCCGGTCGACGGCCCGCCCTATGGCTACACCTTC. This gives the protein CASSYPVDGPPYGYTF.

V and J are TRBV3-1 and TRBJ2-5; D possibly corresponds to TRBD2 (5 bases). The V gene lost 0 bases and the J gene lost 5 bases, with 13 bases spanning the gap. The CDR3 sequence is 15 residues long. Germline assignment: CDR1 LGHDT and CDR2 YNNKEL (reference sequence). CDR3 sequence: CASSQESRVWETQYF. In DNA, the CDR3 is TGTGCCAGCAGCCAAGAATCGCGGGTCTGGGAGACCCAGTACTTC.

This clonotype has a handful of counts. This sequence joins TRBV30 and TRBJ1-5; tentatively, D is TRBD1 (5 bases). Trimming pared 0 bases from V and 7 bases from J, leaving 16 bases between. The germline CDR1 and CDR2 sequences are GTSNPN and SVGIG (reference sequence). The CDR3 contains 15 residues. CDR3 nucleotides: TGTGCCTGGAGTGTAGAAGGGGTTAGGCGGCAGCCCCAGCATTTT. Translated: CAWSVEGVRRQPQHF.

In its sample, this clonotype was seen many times. The chain carries TRBV10-3 and TRBJ2-1; 10 bases are a match to TRBD1. Trimming at V came to 9 bases and at J to 5 bases, leaving 7 bases not matched to a gene. Germline CDR1 is ENHRY and CDR2 is SYGVKD. This CDR3 is 14 amino acids long. The CDR3 DNA follows: TGTGCCATTTATGCGGGACAGGGGAACAATGAGCAGTTCTTC. Translating gives CAIYAGQGNNEQFF.

This clonotype was counted once. Being one base from a much bigger clone, this may be a read error. The chain combines TRBV29-1 with TRBJ1-2, with D unresolved. Trimming removed 4 bases at V and 2 bases at J, with 8 bases between. CDR1 is SQVTM, CDR2 ANQGSEA, per germline. This CDR3 is 12 amino acids long. CDR3 in amino acids: CSVARWNYGYTF. CDR3 nucleotides: TGCAGCGTTGCCCGGTGGAACTATGGCTACACCTTC.

The rearrangement links TRBV28 to TRBJ2-5; D gene unclear. Trimming left V 6 bases short and J 3 bases short, with 5 bases between. Germline V gene data show CDR1 as MDHEN and CDR2 as SYDVKM. This CDR3 has 11 amino acids. The CDR3 sequence: CASRQEETQYF. CDR3 bases: TGTGCCAGCAGGCAGGAAGAGACCCAGTACTTC.

This clonotype was seen a few times. The V call is TRBV20-1, the J call TRBJ2-2; 7 bases fit TRBD2. Germline V CDR1 and CDR2: DFQATT, SNEGSKA (reference sequence). The CDR3 is made up of 17 amino acids. The ends lost 0 bases at V and 2 bases at J; junction bases unmatched: 9. CDR3 sequence: CSARDRLAASNTGELFF. The CDR3 DNA sequence: TGCAGTGCTAGAGATCGGCTAGCGGCCTCAAACACCGGGGAGCTGTTTTTT.

This clonotype has at least ten counts. This rearrangement joins TRBV2 to TRBJ1-2; TRBD1 matches at 10 bases. The germline CDR1 and CDR2 sequences are SNHLY and FYNNEI. This CDR3 has 13 amino acids. V lost 8 bases and J lost 4; bases outside the gene matches: 4. The CDR3 spells CASQGQGFYGYTF. The DNA for the CDR3 is TGTGCCAGCCAGGGACAGGGGTTCTATGGCTACACCTTC.

This chain connects TRBV30 to TRBJ1-1; TRBD1 is a possible D gene (5 bases). Trimming took 2 bases from V and 1 from J, leaving 8 bases between them. The CDR3 has 13 amino acids. Germline CDR1 is GTSNPN and CDR2 is SVGIG (reference sequence). CDR3 region: CAWSSGTNTEAFF. DNA for the CDR3: TGTGCCTGGAGTTCGGGGACGAACACTGAAGCTTTCTTT.

This clonotype was counted a few times. The chain combines TRBV19 with TRBJ2-2; D may be TRBD2 (7 bases). Trimming removed 7 bases at V and 0 bases at J, with 15 bases between. CDR3 length: 16 amino acids. Germline values: CDR1 LNHDA, CDR2 SQIVND (reference sequence). CDR3 loop: CASTPRGASNTGELFF. The CDR3 nucleotides are TGTGCCAGTACCCCCCGGGGGGCCTCGAACACCGGGGAGCTGTTTTTT.

At least ten counts were recorded for this clonotype. CDR3 in amino acids: CASSRQGGRNQPQHF. CDR3 DNA sequence: TGTGCCAGCAGCCGACAGGGCGGACGCAATCAGCCCCAGCATTTT. The rearrangement joins TRBV5-6 to TRBJ1-5; the match to TRBD1 covers 7 bases. This CDR3 region has 15 residues. V lost 4 bases to trimming and J lost 2 bases; unmatched junction nucleotides: 6. Germline assignment: CDR1 SGHDT and CDR2 YYEEEE.

This clonotype was seen ten or more times. J is TRBJ2-5 and V is TRBV28; D is uncertain. The V gene's germline CDR1 is MDHEN and CDR2 SYDVKM. This CDR3 is 12 amino acids long. The V end was cut by 6 bases, the J end by 7 bases, with 12 bases between. Written as DNA, the CDR3 is TGTGCCAGCAGAAATCGGTGGAGGACCCAGTACTTC. This codes for CASRNRWRTQYF.